This T cell receptor beta chain was identified during a study of chronic HIV infection and antiretroviral therapy. The table lists this clonotype with a few counts. TCRdb analysed the 5' RACE reads with MiXCR anew, one entry per CDR3 protein. Of more than 40,000 distinct CDR3 sequences detected, approximately 20% appear once; the ten largest clones hold around 2.8%. The clonotype comes from an adult who had HIV and had not received antiretroviral therapy, or was an uninfected healthy control (not recorded which). The sample consisted of peripheral blood.

CDR3 nucleotides: TGCGCCAGCAGCCAAGAATTATCCAGGAACACTGAAGCTTTCTTT. Translation gives CASSQELSRNTEAFF. V gene TRBV4-1 combines with J gene TRBJ1-1; D is unresolved. The CDR3 is made up of 15 amino acids. Germline V gene sequence: CDR1 MGHRA, CDR2 YSYEKL. V lost 0 bases, J lost 1 base, and 9 bases lay in between.